The clone carrying this T cell receptor beta chain was counted many times. The antigen is not known. V lost 0 bases and J 5 bases, leaving 13 bases between the germline ends. Germline lookup yields CDR1 MNHEY and CDR2 SVGAGI. The CDR3 covers 15 residues. This specimen comes from a study of Graves' ophthalmopathy and Graves' hyperthyroidism. Study details: If no ophthalmopathy appeared within 18 months of follow-up, hyperthyroidism was termed stable. Study findings and constraints: Both an approximately 70% sensitivity and an approximately 72% specificity characterized the model's predictions of ophthalmopathy progression.

RNA transcripts provided the template for amplifying TCR beta CDR3 regions. RT-PCR in the first round used HTBI primers; a second-round multiplex PCR followed. TCRdb fed the multiplex PCR reads into MiXCR, producing one record per CDR3 protein. The sample carries 560,000 or so distinct CDR3 sequences, less than 45% recorded once. The V call is TRBV6-5, the J call TRBJ2-5; a weak D match, TRBD1 (6 bases). This sequence originates from an adult man with Graves' hyperthyroidism. Source material: peripheral blood or thyroid tissue (not recorded which). Here the CDR3 reads CASSYSKGHQETQYF. For the CDR3, the DNA is TGTGCCAGCAGTTACTCGAAGGGACATCAGGAGACCCAGTACTTC.